Listed here are 5 T cell receptor beta chains from one sample, sequenced in a study of molecular identifiers for immune sequencing clone quantification. TCRdb called the PCR reads again in MiXCR, with one record for every CDR3 protein. The table records a few hundred thousand distinct CDR3 sequences, about 22% of them present only once. Sequencing was done on a sample of naive CD8+ T cells from blood, with Jurkat cell RNA spiked in. Subset in this sample: FACS-sorted CD8+CD4-CCR7+CD45RA+ naive T cells. The receptors come from a human donor in good health. Some libraries in this study had Jurkat cell RNA spiked in.

This chain connects TRBV12-3 or TRBV12-4 to TRBJ2-7, with 7 nucleotides matching TRBD1. V lost 3 bases to trimming and J lost 7 bases; unmatched junction nucleotides: 9. CDR3 length equals 14 residues. This CDR3 is CASSFDRVLREQYF. The CDR3 bases are TGTGCCAGCAGTTTTGACAGGGTATTGAGGGAGCAGTACTTC.

This clonotype turned up a few times. The gene calls are TRBV6-5 and TRBJ1-2, with D uncertain. Trimming removed 2 bases from V and 1 base from J, with 8 bases in between. Looked up from germline, CDR1 is MNHEY and CDR2 is SVGAGI. The CDR3 totals 14 residues. CDR3: CASSYTQVNYGYTF. The CDR3 DNA is TGTGCCAGCAGTTACACCCAGGTTAACTATGGCTACACCTTC.

This clonotype appeared a few times. V is TRBV7-9 and J is TRBJ1-6; no definite D call. CDR3 length equals 15 residues. The ends were cut back, 7 bases at V and 8 bases at J, with 18 bases in the middle. Per the germline V gene, CDR1 is SEHNR and CDR2 is FQNEAQ (reference sequence). CDR3 residues: CASTVGLQLDSPLHF. In DNA, the CDR3 is TGTGCCAGCACCGTGGGTCTTCAATTGGATTCACCCCTCCACTTT.

This clonotype was detected only a few times. As DNA, the CDR3 is TGTGCCTGGAGGGGGCTGGACAACTACGAGCAGTACTTC. It encodes CAWRGLDNYEQYF. J is TRBJ2-7 and V is TRBV30; TRBD1 is a possible D gene (5 bases). Germline V gene lookup returns CDR1 GTSNPN and CDR2 SVGIG (reference sequence). Trimming stripped 3 bases from V and 3 bases from J, with 12 bases between. The CDR3 sequence is 13 residues long.

A remark on this clonotype: A far larger clone is only one base removed, so a read error is likely. The final CDR3 position lacks the conserved phenylalanine or tryptophan, pointing to a likely read error. The chain links TRBV14 to TRBJ2-7; D unresolved. The CDR3 is 12 residues long. Germline V CDR1 and CDR2: SGHDN, FVKESK. Trimming removed 0 bases from V and 4 bases from J, with 4 bases in between. The CDR3 region is CASSQDGYEQYL. CDR3 nucleotides: TGTGCCAGCAGCCAAGACGGGTACGAGCAGTACCTC.